This record looks at one TCR beta chain sequence and its context. The data are from a study of cytomegalovirus exposure and HLA in healthy donors. V was clipped by 8 bases and J by 0 bases; unmatched bases: 7. From germline, CDR1 is LNHDA and CDR2 SQIVND (reference sequence). The CDR3 has 15 residues. Only in-frame clones appear in the TCRdb table, and some are missing; sequencing was by immunoSEQ multiplex PCR. The table shows 65,000 to 70,000 clones, with roughly nine tenths occurring only once. The receptor was derived from a man aged 18 to 30 in good health and CMV-seronegative. The chain is built from TRBV19 and TRBJ2-7; 10 bases line up with TRBD2. The sequenced sample consisted of PBMCs. This CDR3 is CASSLAGVVSYEQYF. In nucleotides, the CDR3 is TGTGCCAGTTCCCTAGCGGGAGTCGTCTCCTACGAGCAGTACTTC. The full variable domain, rest sourced from reference TRBV19 and TRBJ2-7, is DGGITQSPKYLFRKEGQNVTLSCEQNLNHDAMYWYRQDPGQGLRLIYYSQIVNDFQKGDIAEGYSVSREKKESFPLTVTSAQKNPTAFYLCASSLAGVVSYEQYFGPGTRLTVT.